This T cell receptor beta chain was documented in a study of cytomegalovirus exposure and HLA in healthy donors. PCR used 60 Vbeta primers and 13 Jbeta primers. Clones were read by immunoSEQ multiplex PCR, and TCRdb kept only the in-frame ones, dropping some. Here the sample spans some 150,000 clones, around 72% being singletons. V was trimmed by 3 bases and J by 7 bases, leaving 12 bases between them. CDR3 size: 14 residues. CDR1 and CDR2 (germline): SGHTA, FQGTGA. This receptor was taken from a man in his forties in good health and CMV-seronegative. The sample consisted of PBMCs. The chain is built from TRBV7-3 and TRBJ2-2, with no clear D. This CDR3 is CASSLGRMSGELFF. The CDR3, as DNA: TGTGCCAGCAGCTTGGGCAGGATGAGCGGGGAGCTGTTTTTT.